This T cell receptor (beta chain) was found in a study of OX40 agonist ivuxolimab in advanced cancers. Overall study findings and caveats: Both CD4+ and CD8+ T cell populations in blood had undergone clonal expansion by week 6 at 0.1 to 3.0 mg/kg.

Note on this clone: Its antigen is unknown.

Generated by immunoSEQ multiplex PCR, the TCRdb table keeps only in-frame clones and is missing some. The sample shows roughly 68,000 clones, approximately 90% of them seen only once. The CDR3 runs 13 residues. CDR1 is SNHLY and CDR2 is FYNNEI in the germline V gene. V lost 7 bases and J 4 bases, leaving 11 bases between the germline ends. This receptor was identified in an adult with an advanced solid tumor such as melanoma, head and neck, liver or kidney cancer. The chain joins TRBV2 to TRBJ1-3, with D possibly being TRBD1 (5 bases). The sample consisted of CD4+ or CD8+ T cells sorted from blood, taken in a trial of the OX40 agonist ivuxolimab. The chain's CDR3 is CASTRDEGNTIYF. As DNA, the CDR3 is TGTGCCAGCACGCGGGACGAAGGAAACACCATATATTTT.